These T cell receptor beta chains were read from a single sample in a study of T cells after yellow fever vaccination. TCRdb analysed the 5' RACE reads with MiXCR anew, one entry per CDR3 protein. The sample gives 120,000 to 150,000 distinct CDR3 sequences, around 7.7% of which show up once; roughly 0.71% is in the top ten. This sample comprised CD4+ T cells sorted from PBMCs, obtained 5 days after the yellow fever booster vaccination. The receptors were sampled from a man aged 30 to 39 who received the YFV17D yellow fever vaccine. The CDR3 runs from the conserved cysteine through the conserved F or W. The D gene is left open where the match is weak. Clone sizes are shown as once, few, many or a size class.

many	TRBD2	TRBV4-1	TRBJ2-3	TGCGCCAGCAGCCAAAAACTAGCGGGAGGCGAAGATACGCAGTATTTT	CASSQKLAGGEDTQYF
many	NA	TRBV7-2	TRBJ2-1	TGTGCCAGCAGCTTAGCCCCCCTAGTCACCTACAATGAGCAGTTCTTC	CASSLAPLVTYNEQFF
many	NA	TRBV5-1	TRBJ2-3	TGCGCCAGCAGTACCTTGGGGACTAGCACAGATACGCAGTATTTT	CASSTLGTSTDTQYF
many	NA	TRBV6-1	TRBJ1-1	TGTGCCAGCACCCTAGTGGGGGGGGACACTGAAGCTTTCTTT	CASTLVGGDTEAFF
many	NA	TRBV10-3	TRBJ2-6	TGTGCCATCAGTGAGTCAACGGCCATCTCTGGGGCCAACGTCCTGACTTTC	CAISESTAISGANVLTF
many	NA	TRBV15	TRBJ1-5	TGTGCCACCAGCAGCGGGGACGGCCCCGGCAATCAGCCCCAGCATTTT	CATSSGDGPGNQPQHF
many	NA	TRBV6-6	TRBJ2-1	TGTGCCAGCAACCTTGACTCCTACAATGAGCAGTTCTTC	CASNLDSYNEQFF
many	NA	TRBV7-2	TRBJ2-1	TGTGCCAGCAGCCCTACCTACCCCCGTGAGCAGTTCTTC	CASSPTYPREQFF
many	NA	TRBV19	TRBJ2-7	TGTGCCAGTAGTGCGTCGACCTACGAGCAGTACTTC	CASSASTYEQYF
many	TRBD2	TRBV10-3	TRBJ2-1	TGTGCCATCAGTGAGTCGACCGGGAGGGTATTCGATGAGCAGTTCTTC	CAISESTGRVFDEQFF